This T cell receptor beta chain was recorded in a study of blood T cells in healthy people across ages. Study results and limitations: Since the PBMCs were unsorted, naive and antigen-experienced cells could not be conclusively compared.

This clonotype came up many times. The antigen is undetermined. This CDR3 is 13 amino acids long. Germline assignment: CDR1 SGHAT and CDR2 FQNNGV. The use of a sample-barcoded 5' primer and a J-beta primer mix characterized a second PCR of about 6 to 11 cycles. One entry per CDR3 protein results from TCRdb running MiXCR on the 5' RACE reads. The sample carries 920,000 or so distinct CDR3 sequences, less than 50% recorded once. Sequenced input: blood. The rearrangement uses TRBV11-2 and TRBJ2-7, with TRBD2 as a possible D gene (5 bases). The J call is uncertain, as TRBJ2-5 better fits the DNA end. The TCR sequence derives from an older woman in good health. CDR3 protein: CASSSGLPETQYF. Here the CDR3 DNA reads TGTGCCAGCAGTTCCGGACTCCCAGAGACCCAGTACTTC.